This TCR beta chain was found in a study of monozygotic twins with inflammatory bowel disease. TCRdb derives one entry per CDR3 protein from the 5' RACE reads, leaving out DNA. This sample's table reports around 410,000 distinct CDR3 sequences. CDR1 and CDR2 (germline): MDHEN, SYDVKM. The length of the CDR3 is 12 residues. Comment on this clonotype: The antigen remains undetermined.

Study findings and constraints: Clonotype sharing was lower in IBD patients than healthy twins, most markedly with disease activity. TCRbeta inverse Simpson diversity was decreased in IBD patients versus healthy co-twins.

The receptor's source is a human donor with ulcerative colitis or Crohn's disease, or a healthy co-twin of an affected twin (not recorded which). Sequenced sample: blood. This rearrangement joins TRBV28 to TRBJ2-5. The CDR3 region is CASSLLSETQYF.